These 11 T cell receptor beta chains were sequenced from one sample in a study of Ad26.COV2.S vaccination and SARS-CoV-2 variants. Sequencing used immunoSEQ multiplex PCR; TCRdb keeps in-frame clones, though not all of them. The sample lists roughly 350,000 clones, 88% seen once, with around 6.4% in the top ten. Treatment described: about 20 received Ad26.COV2.S at low or high dose, single or two shots; about 5 received placebo; per-sample allocation not given. The samples were gathered on day 63 after the first injection of vaccine or placebo. Sequenced material: peripheral blood, taken in a trial of Ad26.COV2.S vaccine versus placebo. These receptors were obtained from a person aged 18-65 years who received the Ad26.COV2.S COVID-19 vaccine or a placebo.

The chain recombines TRBV30 with TRBJ2-3; 9 nucleotides match TRBD2. Germline values: CDR1 GTSNPN, CDR2 SVGIG (reference sequence). Trimming removed 7 bases from V and 4 bases from J; junction bases left unmatched: 9. The CDR3 sequence is 14 residues long. The CDR3 DNA is TGTGCCTCGCGGGGGGGCCGAGGCCCAGATACGCAGTATTTT. Translation: CASRGGRGPDTQYF.

The CDR3 coding sequence is TGCGCCAGCAGCTATGGGACGGACAGACAAGAGACCCAGTACTTC. Translation gives CASSYGTDRQETQYF. This chain joins TRBV5-1 and TRBJ2-5; D might be TRBD1 (6 bases). Germline-derived CDR1 and CDR2 are SGHRS and YFSETQ. The CDR3 extends over 15 amino acids. V was cut by 3 bases and J by 2 bases, with 14 bases left in between.

The V and J genes are TRBV25-1 and TRBJ1-2; 7 bases align to TRBD1. Losses at the gene ends were 6 bases for V and 4 bases for J; bases not matched to a gene: 8. From germline, CDR1 is MGHDK and CDR2 SYGVNS. The CDR3 sequence is 14 residues long. CDR3 nucleotides: TGTGCCAGCAGGGCGACAGGGTTGAGCTATGGCTACACCTTC. Its translation: CASRATGLSYGYTF.

CDR3 sequence reads: CASSQAQGQGRGYTF. The CDR3, as DNA: TGTGCCAGCAGCCAAGCCCAGGGACAGGGGAGGGGCTACACCTTC. V gene TRBV3-1 (or the pseudogene TRBV3-2) combines with J gene TRBJ1-2; 10 bases align to TRBD1. J gave up 8 bases and V 1 base, and 7 bases lay outside the gene matches. This CDR3 is 15 amino acids long. The germline gives CDR1 LGHDT, CDR2 YNNKEL (reference sequence).

This rearrangement joins TRBV6-5 to TRBJ1-6; D uncertain. V was clipped by 2 bases and J by 4 bases, with 12 bases between them. From germline, CDR1 is MNHEY and CDR2 SVGAGI. The CDR3 loop spans 16 amino acids. CDR3 sequence reads: CASSYNWNSYNSPLHF. The CDR3 nucleotides are TGTGCCAGCAGTTACAACTGGAACAGTTATAATTCACCCCTCCACTTT.

This clone was recorded once. J is TRBJ2-3 and V is TRBV4-2; D not resolved. Germline lookup yields CDR1 LGHNA and CDR2 YNFKEQ. This CDR3 is 15 amino acids long. V lost 0 bases and J 0 bases, leaving 7 bases between the germline ends. CDR3 sequence (DNA): TGTGCCAGCAGCCAAGATCAAAGGAGCACAGATACGCAGTATTTT. Translating it yields CASSQDQRSTDTQYF.

V and J are TRBV11-2 and TRBJ2-7; TRBD2 matches at 7 bases. The CDR3 runs to 18 residues. V lost 0 bases and J lost 2; bases outside the gene matches: 13. In germline, CDR1 is SGHAT, CDR2 FQNNGV. The CDR3 coding sequence is TGTGCCAGCAGCTTAGATTCGGGGCGGGGGATGATAACCTACGAGCAGTACTTC. Its translation: CASSLDSGRGMITYEQYF.

The chain uses TRBV30 and TRBJ1-5, with D perhaps TRBD1 (5 bases). The germline V gene has CDR1 GTSNPN and CDR2 SVGIG (reference sequence). The CDR3 has 16 amino acids. V gave up 2 bases and J gave up 0 bases, with 14 bases separating them. CDR3 DNA sequence: TGTGCCTGGAGTACGCCAACAGGAGCTAGCAATCAGCCCCAGCATTTT. Translating it yields CAWSTPTGASNQPQHF.

This clone was counted a single time. The CDR3 protein is CASSLMLGGNTEAFF. The CDR3 DNA follows: TGTGCCAGCAGCTTAATGTTGGGGGGGAACACTGAAGCTTTCTTT. The chain employs TRBV7-3 and TRBJ1-1; D possibly corresponds to TRBD1 (5 bases). CDR1 is SGHTA and CDR2 is FQGTGA in the germline V gene. The CDR3 is made up of 15 amino acids. Trimming removed 1 base at V and 1 base at J, with 10 bases between.

The chain uses TRBV6-6 and TRBJ1-2; TRBD1 matches 9 bases. CDR1 MNHNY and CDR2 SVGAGI come from the germline V gene (reference sequence). This CDR3 has 15 residues. Trimming at V came to 5 bases and at J to 4 bases, leaving 8 bases not matched to a gene. CDR3 protein: CASSNRQGVVYGYTF. CDR3 DNA: TGTGCCAGCAGTAATCGACAGGGGGTGGTCTATGGCTACACCTTC.

This sequence joins TRBV7-2 and TRBJ1-4; 10 bases agree with TRBD1. V trimming: 5 bases; J trimming: 6 bases; junction bases outside the gene matches: 15. This CDR3 region has 18 residues. CDR1 and CDR2 from the germline V gene are SGHTA and FQGNSA. This CDR3 reads CASSQPLTADRGDEKLFF. CDR3 nucleotide sequence: TGTGCCAGCAGCCAACCTCTTACAGCGGACAGGGGGGATGAAAAACTGTTTTTT.